Listed below are T cell receptor beta chains from one sample, sequenced in a study of T-cell reconstitution after alpha-beta-depleted transplantation in children. TCRdb reprocessed the PCR reads via MiXCR and lists one record per CDR3 protein. The table shows roughly 500,000 distinct CDR3 sequences, with 18% occurring only once. Here the sequenced sample was PBMCs from the stem cell graft donor, taken from the stem cell graft. The origin of the receptors is a human donor who donated a stem cell graft to a child with acute lymphoblastic leukemia. Each CDR3 is given with its conserved first and last residue. The D gene is left open where the match is weak. For some rows the clone size is stated as once, few or many, or as a class when expanded; others skip it.

d_call j_call clone_size cdr3_length v_call cdr3_nt cdr3_aa
- TRBJ1-1 few 14 TRBV7-9 TGTGCCAGCAGCTTTGTTCCCGTAGGGGCTGAAGCTTTCTTT CASSFVPVGAEAFF
- TRBJ2-2 - 14 TRBV6-5 TGTGCCAGCAGTTACTCCTCCTCCCAACGGGAGCTGTTTTTT CASSYSSSQRELFF
TRBD2 TRBJ2-1 few 16 TRBV12-3/TRBV12-4 TGTGCCAGCACAGACCCTAGCGGGAGGGGATATGGTGAGCAGTTCTTC CASTDPSGRGYGEQFF
TRBD1 TRBJ1-2 - 15 TRBV7-3 TGTGCCAGCAGCTTAGAACAGGGGAGATACTATGGCTACACCTTC CASSLEQGRYYGYTF
- TRBJ2-1 few 12 TRBV20-1 TGCAGTGCTAGGGGTTGGGACAATGAGCAGTTCTTC CSARGWDNEQFF
TRBD2 TRBJ2-1 many 13 TRBV2 TGTGCCAGCCAGCGGGAACTCGGGAATGAGCAGTTCTTC CASQRELGNEQFF
- TRBJ2-7 few 14 TRBV20-1 TGCAGTGAGGGGAAACAACCGAGCTCCTACGAGCAGTACTTC CSEGKQPSSYEQYF
TRBD2 TRBJ2-3 few 15 TRBV20-1 TGCAGTGCTCGTTCCCTTTCTAGCGGACCAGATACGCAGTATTTT CSARSLSSGPDTQYF
- TRBJ2-7 few 13 TRBV3-1 TGTGCCAGCAGCCAAGGGGTTTTAGCCGAGCAGTACTTC CASSQGVLAEQYF
TRBD2 TRBJ2-3 many 16 TRBV28 TGTGCCAGCAGTTTACCTAGCGGGAGAACTTCAGATACGCAGTATTTT CASSLPSGRTSDTQYF
TRBD2 TRBJ2-1 few 15 TRBV7-2 TGTGCCAGCAGCCACGTTAGCGGGCCCTACAATGAGCAGTTCTTC CASSHVSGPYNEQFF
- TRBJ1-1 few 14 TRBV4-1 TGCGCCAGCAGCTCCTTAACGGGGTCCACTGAAGCTTTCTTT CASSSLTGSTEAFF
TRBD1 TRBJ1-1 - 17 TRBV20-1 TGCAGTGCTATGCGTTCAGGGGGAACGTACGGGAACACTGAAGCTTTCTTT CSAMRSGGTYGNTEAFF
- TRBJ1-3 once 14 TRBV5-1 TGCGCCAGCAGCTTGCCACCAGAAGGAAACACCATATATTTC CASSLPPEGNTIYF
- TRBJ2-1 once 14 TRBV18 TGTGCCAGCTCACCACCTGGGTACCCCAATGAGCAGTTCTTC CASSPPGYPNEQFF
- TRBJ1-5 - 15 TRBV5-6 TGTGCCAGCGGGGGATGGGGGCGAGGCAATCAGCCCCAGCATTTT CASGGWGRGNQPQHF
- TRBJ2-1 - 18 TRBV6-5 TGTGCCAGCATTTACTCGAGGACACAGGGCCATATCTACAATGAGCAGTTCTTC CASIYSRTQGHIYNEQFF
TRBD1 TRBJ1-2 - 14 TRBV20-1 TGCAGTGCTAGAGCGCCTTTGGGGACAGGTGGCTACACCTTC CSARAPLGTGGYTF
TRBD2 TRBJ2-5 few 16 TRBV7-2 TGTGCCAGCAGCTCCGGACTAGCGGGATCGAAGGAGACCCAGTACTTC CASSSGLAGSKETQYF
- TRBJ2-1 few 16 TRBV7-8 TGTGCCAGCAGCCCCCGACGATTAGTGGGAGACAATGAGCAGTTCTTC CASSPRRLVGDNEQFF
TRBD2 TRBJ2-7 - 15 TRBV20-1 TGCAGTGCTCCTCCCCGGGAGGGCCACTCCTACGAGCAGTACTTC CSAPPREGHSYEQYF
- TRBJ2-2 - 16 TRBV6-4 TGTGCCAGCAGTGACTCGTTCAGGACTAACACCGGGGAGCTGTTTTTT CASSDSFRTNTGELFF
TRBD2 TRBJ2-5 few 15 TRBV6-1 TGTGCCAGTGCCTTAGCGGGAGGGCTAGCGGAGACCCAGTACTTC CASALAGGLAETQYF
TRBD2 TRBJ2-1 - 14 TRBV20-1 TGCAGTGCTAGGGGCGGGAGGTATTACAATGAGCAGTTCTTC CSARGGRYYNEQFF
TRBD2 TRBJ2-7 - 16 TRBV6-1 TGTGCCAGCACCCGGGAGAGGACTAGCGGAACCTACGAGCAGTACTTC CASTRERTSGTYEQYF
- TRBJ1-4 few 14 TRBV5-1 TGCGCCAGCAGCCGAGATTCGACTAATGAAAAACTGTTTTTT CASSRDSTNEKLFF
- TRBJ2-1 - 13 TRBV29-1 TGCAGCGTTAGCCGACAGTCATACAATGAGCAGTTCTTC CSVSRQSYNEQFF
- TRBJ1-5 - 11 TRBV27 TGTGCCAGCAGTTCAGCACAGCCCCAGCATTTT CASSSAQPQHF
- TRBJ2-1 - 15 TRBV29-1 TGCAGCGTGCAGGGGACCTCGAGCTCCTACAATGAGCAGTTCTTC CSVQGTSSSYNEQFF
- TRBJ2-7 - 15 TRBV5-1 TGCGCCAGCAGCGCTCTCCAGGGAACAAGCTACGAGCAGTACTTC CASSALQGTSYEQYF
- TRBJ1-4 - 16 TRBV3-1 TGTGCCAGCAGCCAAGGTCCCCCAGGTTCTAATGAGAAACTGTTTTTT CASSQGPPGSNEKLFF
TRBD1 TRBJ2-7 - 14 TRBV13 TGTGCCAGCAGCACTATGGACAGGGGCTACGAGCAGTACTTC CASSTMDRGYEQYF
- TRBJ1-5 many 14 TRBV12-3/TRBV12-4 TGTGCCAGCAGTCCCCTGACGGTAAATCAGCCCCAGCATTTT CASSPLTVNQPQHF
- TRBJ2-5 few 14 TRBV2 TGTGCCAGCAATGACTGGGGACGCCAAGAGACCCAGTACTTC CASNDWGRQETQYF
TRBD1 TRBJ2-1 - 14 TRBV7-9 TGTGCCAGCAACGACAGGGACAGGGTAAATGAGCAGTTCTTC CASNDRDRVNEQFF
- TRBJ2-3 - 15 TRBV7-8 TGTGCCAGCAGCTTAGCCGGGCCAGGGCCAGATACGCAGTATTTT CASSLAGPGPDTQYF
- TRBJ1-5 few 14 TRBV27 TGTGCCAGCAGTTTATCTGGGGATTATCAGCCCCAGCATTTT CASSLSGDYQPQHF
TRBD2 TRBJ2-7 few 14 TRBV20-1 TGCAGTGCTACCCCGGCAGCGGGAGTGAGAGAGCAGTACTTC CSATPAAGVREQYF
- TRBJ1-2 - 18 TRBV5-1 TGCGCCAGCAGCTTTTTAGTTTTCGGTGCGGACGGCAACTATGGCTACACCTTC CASSFLVFGADGNYGYTF
- TRBJ2-5 - 12 TRBV7-9 TGTGCCAGCGACAGAAGTCAAGAGACCCAGTACTTC CASDRSQETQYF
- TRBJ2-6 few 17 TRBV9 TGTGCCAGCAGCGTAGACGGACCGTATGCTGGGGCCAACGTCCTGACTTTC CASSVDGPYAGANVLTF
- TRBJ2-1 - 11 TRBV29-1 TGCAGCGTTCGGTGGGGGAATGAGCAGTTCTTC CSVRWGNEQFF
TRBD2 TRBJ2-1 few 15 TRBV11-2 TGTGCCAGCAGCTTGAGCGGGAGTGCATCCAATGAGCAGTTCTTC CASSLSGSASNEQFF
TRBD1 TRBJ1-1 - 18 TRBV23-1 TGCGCCAGCAGTCACTTAACCCGACTCGAGACAGGGCGCACTGAAGCTTTCTTT CASSHLTRLETGRTEAFF
- TRBJ1-5 few 14 TRBV12-3/TRBV12-4 TGTGCCAGCAGTGTGACAGATAGCAATCAGCCCCAGCATTTT CASSVTDSNQPQHF
- TRBJ2-7 few 15 TRBV5-1 TGCGCCAGCAGCGCCACCGGTGCCACTTACTACGAGCAGTACTTC CASSATGATYYEQYF
- TRBJ2-7 few 12 TRBV28 TGTGCCAGCAGAACTGGGGACAAAAAGACGTACTTC CASRTGDKKTYF
TRBD1 TRBJ2-7 - 14 TRBV28 TGTGCCAGCAGGATGAGGGACAGGATCTACGAGCAGTACTTC CASRMRDRIYEQYF
- TRBJ2-6 few 15 TRBV18 TGTGCCAGCTCACCACCGACGGCCGGGGCCAACGTCCTGACTTTC CASSPPTAGANVLTF
TRBD2 TRBJ2-7 few 12 TRBV15 TGTGCCACCAGCATCGGGGGGTACGAGCAGTACTTC CATSIGGYEQYF
TRBD1 TRBJ2-1 few 15 TRBV12-3/TRBV12-4 TGTGCCAGCAGTTCTCCGGGACAGGATTACAATGAGCAGTTCTTC CASSSPGQDYNEQFF
- TRBJ1-2 - 14 TRBV10-2 TGCGCCAGCAGTGAGTCCTGGACAGTCTATGGCTACACCTTC CASSESWTVYGYTF
TRBD1 TRBJ2-1 - 17 TRBV6-5 TGTGCCAGCAGTTACCGGGACAGGGAAGATTCCTACAATGAGCAGTTCTTC CASSYRDREDSYNEQFF
TRBD2 TRBJ2-7 few 13 TRBV27 TGTGCCAGCACCCTGGCTAGCGGCTACGAGCAGTACTTC CASTLASGYEQYF
- TRBJ1-2 - 15 TRBV7-9 TGTGCCAGCAGTACTGCCGAGGTGATGGCCTATGGCTACACCTTC CASSTAEVMAYGYTF
- TRBJ2-3 many 14 TRBV12-3/TRBV12-4 TGTGCCAGCAGTTTCGGGCTAGCCCCAGATACGCAGTATTTT CASSFGLAPDTQYF
TRBD2 TRBJ2-1 - 16 TRBV4-1 TGCGCCAGCAGCCAAGATCCCAGCGGGACGTACAATGAGCAGTTCTTC CASSQDPSGTYNEQFF
- TRBJ2-1 few 15 TRBV7-9 TGTGCCAGCAGCTTAGCTCCTGCCCCCTACAATGAGCAGTTCTTC CASSLAPAPYNEQFF
- TRBJ1-5 few 14 TRBV20-1 TGCAGTGCTAGAGATACGCACAGCAATCAGCCCCAGCATTTT CSARDTHSNQPQHF
TRBD1 TRBJ1-1 - 19 TRBV9 TGTGCCAGCAGCGACGCCGGACAGGGGTCAGGGGGCATGAACACTGAAGCTTTCTTT CASSDAGQGSGGMNTEAFF